This T cell receptor beta chain originates from a study of T cells in narcolepsy. Measured with immunoSEQ multiplex PCR; TCRdb has only the in-frame clones, and not every one. The sample holds around 28,000 clones, under 85% seen once. CDR1 is MNHEY and CDR2 is SVGAGI in the germline V gene. V shed 7 bases and J shed 0 bases, with 7 bases lying between them. The CDR3 consists of 13 residues. The V and J genes are TRBV6-5 and TRBJ1-5, with D uncertain. The TCR was taken from a human donor with narcolepsy. Sequenced: CD45RA- memory CD4+ T cells from PBMCs. The CDR3 here is CASTLVSNQPQHF. Written as DNA, the CDR3 is TGTGCCAGCACTTTAGTTAGCAATCAGCCCCAGCATTTT.